This TCR beta chain comes out of a study of shared clonotypes between healthy human individuals. Caucasian adults living in Nashville, Tennessee, provided all samples. Researchers ran the assay at a deep level. Several immunoSEQ plates held equal portions of the genomic DNA taken from each subset. The authors' processing: ImmunoSEQ junction-only sequences lacked quality scores, so their filtering differed. Method: immunoSEQ multiplex PCR; TCRdb's copy keeps in-frame clones and lacks some. That table furnishes V, J and clone size, whereas the DNA furnished D and trimming. This sample has fewer than 650,000 clones, with around 78% found just once. Losses at the gene ends were 7 bases for V and 8 bases for J; bases not matched to a gene: 17. Germline loops: CDR1 MDHEN, CDR2 SYDVKM. The CDR3 has 16 residues.

The sequence came from a woman aged 40-49 years in good health. Some clones in this sample may be carry-over from other donors' samples. Material for sequencing was PBMCs. The chain carries TRBV28 and TRBJ1-2; 9 bases fit TRBD1. CDR3 sequence: CASTNHRDRARPGYTF. The CDR3 DNA is TGTGCCAGCACCAACCACCGGGACAGGGCCCGGCCCGGCTACACCTTC.